The rows below give T cell receptor beta chains drawn from one sample of a study of cytomegalovirus exposure and HLA in healthy donors. Measured with immunoSEQ multiplex PCR; TCRdb has only the in-frame clones, and not every one. The sample holds 80,000 or so clones; 65% to 70% are singletons and the top ten take approximately 7%. Sequenced material: PBMCs. The receptors stem from a woman aged 45-60 years in good health and CMV-seropositive. CDR3s include the opening cysteine and the closing phenylalanine or tryptophan. Each record gives: CDR3 DNA, CDR3 protein, J gene, D gene, V gene, clone size. D genes are given only for firm matches. Where a row states a size, it is once, few, many or the class of an expanded clone; other rows omit it.

CDR3 DNA: TGTGCCAGCAGCCTGCTCCCCGGGAACACCGGGGAGCTGTTTTTT
CDR3 protein: CASSLLPGNTGELFF
J gene: TRBJ2-2
D gene: NA
V gene: TRBV2
clone size: NA

CDR3 DNA: TGTGCCACCAGCCGCGGACAGGGGAATTCACCCCTCCACTTT
CDR3 protein: CATSRGQGNSPLHF
J gene: TRBJ1-6
D gene: TRBD1
V gene: TRBV15
clone size: once

CDR3 DNA: TGTGCCATCAGGACCACAGGGTCGGACACTGAAGCTTTCTTT
CDR3 protein: CAIRTTGSDTEAFF
J gene: TRBJ1-1
D gene: NA
V gene: TRBV10-3
clone size: few

CDR3 DNA: TGTGCCAGCAGCTTGGCGCGCAATGAGCAGTTCTTC
CDR3 protein: CASSLARNEQFF
J gene: TRBJ2-1
D gene: NA
V gene: TRBV5-6
clone size: few

CDR3 DNA: TGTGCCGGCGGAGATAGCAATCAGCCCCAGCATTTT
CDR3 protein: CAGGDSNQPQHF
J gene: TRBJ1-5
D gene: NA
V gene: TRBV6-5
clone size: NA

CDR3 DNA: TGTGCCAGCAGCGACCCCGGACAGGGTCTATTCCAAGAGACCCAGTACTTC
CDR3 protein: CASSDPGQGLFQETQYF
J gene: TRBJ2-5
D gene: TRBD1
V gene: TRBV7-2
clone size: few

CDR3 DNA: TGTGCCATCAAAGACGGGACAGGGGAGGATTCACCCCTCCACTTT
CDR3 protein: CAIKDGTGEDSPLHF
J gene: TRBJ1-6
D gene: TRBD1
V gene: TRBV10-3
clone size: NA

CDR3 DNA: TGTGCCATCAGTGATCGGGGTAACTCCTACGAGCAGTACTTC
CDR3 protein: CAISDRGNSYEQYF
J gene: TRBJ2-7
D gene: NA
V gene: TRBV10-3
clone size: NA

CDR3 DNA: TGTGCCATCAGGGGGGACAGGGTTAACTATGGCTACACCTTC
CDR3 protein: CAIRGDRVNYGYTF
J gene: TRBJ1-2
D gene: TRBD1
V gene: TRBV10-3
clone size: few

CDR3 DNA: TGTGCCTGGAGTGTTAAGGCAGGGATGGGCAATGAGCAGTTCTTC
CDR3 protein: CAWSVKAGMGNEQFF
J gene: TRBJ2-1
D gene: NA
V gene: TRBV30
clone size: NA

CDR3 DNA: TGTGCCAGCAGCCCATTCCCCGACGTGACTAGCGGGGGCCAATTC
CDR3 protein: CASSPFPDVTSGGQF
J gene: TRBJ2-7
D gene: TRBD2
V gene: TRBV7-2
clone size: NA

CDR3 DNA: TGTGCCAGCAGTTCCCCAAACGACAGGGAAGGTTTTGAAGCTTTCTTT
CDR3 protein: CASSSPNDREGFEAFF
J gene: TRBJ1-1
D gene: TRBD1
V gene: TRBV28
clone size: few

CDR3 DNA: TGTGCCAGCAGCTTGGTCCTTAGGACAGTTCTTCTCTACGAGCAGTACTTC
CDR3 protein: CASSLVLRTVLLYEQYF
J gene: TRBJ2-7
D gene: NA
V gene: TRBV5-5
clone size: NA

CDR3 DNA: TGTGCCAGCAGCGCTCCCCTAGCGGGGGGGCAATACGAGCAGTACTTC
CDR3 protein: CASSAPLAGGQYEQYF
J gene: TRBJ2-7
D gene: TRBD2
V gene: TRBV7-9
clone size: NA

CDR3 DNA: TGTGCCAGCAGCTTCCGCGGAAAGTATGGCTACACCTTC
CDR3 protein: CASSFRGKYGYTF
J gene: TRBJ1-2
D gene: NA
V gene: TRBV7-8
clone size: NA

CDR3 DNA: TGTGCCAGCAGTGGTAAGATTGGACAGGGCATGGATACGCAGTATTTT
CDR3 protein: CASSGKIGQGMDTQYF
J gene: TRBJ2-3
D gene: TRBD1
V gene: TRBV25-1
clone size: NA

CDR3 DNA: TGTGCCAGCAGTTTGATGGTGGGGCAGGCTGAAGCTTTCTTT
CDR3 protein: CASSLMVGQAEAFF
J gene: TRBJ1-1
D gene: NA
V gene: TRBV28
clone size: NA

CDR3 DNA: TGTGCCAGCAGCTTTAAGGGGCAAGAGACCCAGTACTTC
CDR3 protein: CASSFKGQETQYF
J gene: TRBJ2-5
D gene: NA
V gene: TRBV7-3
clone size: NA

CDR3 DNA: TGTGCCAGCAGTCCCCGGGAGGGTCAGCCCCAGCATTTT
CDR3 protein: CASSPREGQPQHF
J gene: TRBJ1-5
D gene: NA
V gene: TRBV27
clone size: NA

CDR3 DNA: TGTGCCTGGAGTCGACAGGGCGGCTATGGCTACACCTTC
CDR3 protein: CAWSRQGGYGYTF
J gene: TRBJ1-2
D gene: TRBD1
V gene: TRBV30
clone size: NA

CDR3 DNA: TGTGCCAGCAGCGTTGCGCCACCCCTCCACTTT
CDR3 protein: CASSVAPPLHF
J gene: TRBJ1-6
D gene: NA
V gene: TRBV11-2
clone size: NA

CDR3 DNA: TGTGCCAGCAGTGCGTCCTACGAGCAGTACTTC
CDR3 protein: CASSASYEQYF
J gene: TRBJ2-7
D gene: NA
V gene: TRBV6-1
clone size: NA

CDR3 DNA: TGTGCCAGCAGTTACTCGGGACAGGGCGCTCTCGGCTACACCTTC
CDR3 protein: CASSYSGQGALGYTF
J gene: TRBJ1-2
D gene: TRBD1
V gene: TRBV6-5
clone size: NA

CDR3 DNA: TGTGCCAGCAGCCAGCCCAGGGCCGCGAACACTGAAGCTTTCTTT
CDR3 protein: CASSQPRAANTEAFF
J gene: TRBJ1-1
D gene: NA
V gene: TRBV6-5
clone size: once

CDR3 DNA: TGTGCCAGCAGCCCAGGTTGGTTAGGCTACACCTTC
CDR3 protein: CASSPGWLGYTF
J gene: TRBJ1-2
D gene: NA
V gene: TRBV7-9
clone size: NA

CDR3 DNA: TGTGCCAGCAGTGCGGCGGGCCGCCCCGCCAGCACTGAAGCTTTCTTT
CDR3 protein: CASSAAGRPASTEAFF
J gene: TRBJ1-1
D gene: NA
V gene: TRBV27
clone size: few

CDR3 DNA: TGTGCCAGACAGGGACAGCTACAAGAGACCCAGTACTTC
CDR3 protein: CARQGQLQETQYF
J gene: TRBJ2-5
D gene: TRBD1
V gene: TRBV7-9
clone size: NA

CDR3 DNA: TGTGCCACCAGCACCCGGACTAGCGGGGGAGAGACCCAGTACTTC
CDR3 protein: CATSTRTSGGETQYF
J gene: TRBJ2-5
D gene: TRBD2
V gene: TRBV15
clone size: once

CDR3 DNA: TGCAGCGCGGGACAGAACTATGGCTACACCTTC
CDR3 protein: CSAGQNYGYTF
J gene: TRBJ1-2
D gene: TRBD1
V gene: TRBV29-1
clone size: NA